These 2 T cell receptor beta chains were sequenced from one sample in a study of Graves' ophthalmopathy and Graves' hyperthyroidism. Amplifying from RNA transcripts, the study obtained TCR beta CDR3 regions. HTBI primers primed a first-round RT-PCR, and a second-round multiplex PCR followed. TCRdb redid the calling of the multiplex PCR reads with MiXCR, one entry per CDR3 protein. Of some 160,000 distinct CDR3 sequences detected, roughly 36% appear once; the ten largest clones hold less than 9.5%. Material: peripheral blood. These receptors all come from a man aged 25-45 years with Graves' ophthalmopathy.

V and J are TRBV2 and TRBJ2-5; D unclear. Trimming stripped 3 bases from V and 9 bases from J, with 8 bases between. The CDR3 is made up of 11 amino acids. Germline CDR1 SNHLY, CDR2 FYNNEI. As DNA, the CDR3 is TGTGCCAGCAGTGACGGCAAGGCCCAGTACTTC. Translation gives CASSDGKAQYF.

This chain connects TRBV28 to TRBJ1-3, with D tentatively TRBD1 (5 bases). The CDR3 covers 14 residues. With 6 bases removed from V and 0 bases from J, the gap between germline ends came to 9 bases. Germline V gene data show CDR1 as MDHEN and CDR2 as SYDVKM. This CDR3 is CASRDSHSGNTIYF. CDR3 DNA sequence: TGTGCCAGCAGAGACAGCCACTCTGGAAACACCATATATTTT.